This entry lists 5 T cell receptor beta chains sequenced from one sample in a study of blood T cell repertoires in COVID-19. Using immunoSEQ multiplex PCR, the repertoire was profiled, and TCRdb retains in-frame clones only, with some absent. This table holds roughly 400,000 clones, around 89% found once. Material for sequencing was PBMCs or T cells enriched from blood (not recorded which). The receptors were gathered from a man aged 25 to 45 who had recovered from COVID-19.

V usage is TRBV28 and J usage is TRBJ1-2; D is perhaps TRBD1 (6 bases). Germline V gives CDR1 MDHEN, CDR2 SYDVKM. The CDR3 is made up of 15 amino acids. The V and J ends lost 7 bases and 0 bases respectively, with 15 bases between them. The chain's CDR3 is CASTTIGQPNYGYTF. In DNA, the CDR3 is TGTGCCAGCACCACAATAGGACAGCCTAACTATGGCTACACCTTC.

CDR3 amino acids: CATSETGVHTEAFF. The CDR3 DNA is TGTGCCACCAGTGAGACAGGGGTTCACACTGAAGCTTTCTTT. The chain is built from TRBV24-1 and TRBJ1-1, with 8 bases lining up with TRBD1. V shed 4 bases, J shed 3 bases, and the junction held 3 bases outside the gene matches. Germline V CDR1 and CDR2: KGHDR, SFDVKD. The CDR3 runs to 14 residues.

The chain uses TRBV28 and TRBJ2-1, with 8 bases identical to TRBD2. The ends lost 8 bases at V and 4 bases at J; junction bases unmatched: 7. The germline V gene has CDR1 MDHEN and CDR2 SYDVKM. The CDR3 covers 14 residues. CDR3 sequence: CASGLTSGYNEQFF. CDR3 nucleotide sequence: TGTGCCAGCGGCCTCACTAGCGGATACAATGAGCAGTTCTTC.

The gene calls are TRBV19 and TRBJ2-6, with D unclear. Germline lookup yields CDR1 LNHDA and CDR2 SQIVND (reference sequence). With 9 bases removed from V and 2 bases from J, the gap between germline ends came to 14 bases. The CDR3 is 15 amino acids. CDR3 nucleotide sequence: TGTGCCAGCTTGACACCTCAGACTGGGGCCAACGTCCTGACTTTC. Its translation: CASLTPQTGANVLTF. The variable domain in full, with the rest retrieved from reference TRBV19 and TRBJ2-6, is DGGITQSPKYLFRKEGQNVTLSCEQNLNHDAMYWYRQDPGQGLRLIYYSQIVNDFQKGDIAEGYSVSREKKESFPLTVTSAQKNPTAFYLCASLTPQTGANVLTFGAGSRLTVL.

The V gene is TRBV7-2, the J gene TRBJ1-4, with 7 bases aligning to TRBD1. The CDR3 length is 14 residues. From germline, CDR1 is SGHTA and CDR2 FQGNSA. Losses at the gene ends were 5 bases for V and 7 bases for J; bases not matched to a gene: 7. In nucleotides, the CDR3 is TGTGCCAGCAGCGCAGGGGGTTACTTTGAAAAACTGTTTTTT. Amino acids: CASSAGGYFEKLFF.